The clone carrying this TCR beta chain was observed at least ten times. What it binds is unknown. Through a sample-barcoded 5' primer and a J-beta primer mix, a second PCR was run for 7 to 11 cycles. One entry per CDR3 protein, called by TCRdb with MiXCR from the 5' RACE reads. The sample has hundreds of thousands of distinct CDR3 sequences, roughly 25% seen once. This entry belongs to a study of blood T cells in healthy people across ages. Study outcomes and limitations: When one million T cells were used, diversity estimates were thought to be underestimates.

Germline CDR1 reads SQVTM; CDR2 reads ANQGSEA. The CDR3 runs 13 residues. V was pared by 6 bases and J by 0 bases, with 12 bases between. The same data also contributed to another study, on T cells of mothers and their children.

This TCR was sampled from a boy aged 5-17 years in good health. Sequenced sample: blood. V and J are TRBV29-1 and TRBJ2-7; D not certain. The CDR3 is CSVRTESSYEQYF. The CDR3 DNA follows: TGCAGCGTCCGGACGGAGAGCTCCTACGAGCAGTACTTC.